This T cell receptor (beta chain) originates from a study of control samples from healthy donors and cancer patients (dated by TCRdb to between 2020 and 2021). This clone was found once. No antigen is known for it. Base qualities are not at hand, and no much larger clone is one base apart. The library was made by the immunoSEQ multiplex PCR assay. The table comes from immuneACCESS by way of TCRdb, which keeps in-frame sequences with V and J called. Part of the clones is missing from these tables; in studies checked, under half for an unresolved V gene and the rest for unknown reasons. Recorded for this sample are around 120,000 clones; roughly 92% of them occurred a single time. The ten largest clones capture 2% to 3% of the sample. V drops 9 bases and J drops 7 bases, leaving 32 bases in between. From the cysteine up to the phenylalanine, the CDR3 has a length of 18 residues. Of the read, only the CDR3 DNA is kept; its 54 bases are in frame from base 1. Based on the germline V gene, the CDR1 and CDR2 sequences are KGHDR and SFDVKD.

Sequencing input: blood. Recombination connected TRBV24-1 to TRBJ1-1, and TRBD1 may be the D gene, going by 5 matching bases. This clonotype was sampled from a man aged 25 to 45 in good health. The CDR3: CATPPLRDSTPNGGEAFF. The sequenced DNA is TGTGCCACCCCCCCCCTTCGGGACTCAACCCCTAACGGAGGTGAAGCTTTCTTT.